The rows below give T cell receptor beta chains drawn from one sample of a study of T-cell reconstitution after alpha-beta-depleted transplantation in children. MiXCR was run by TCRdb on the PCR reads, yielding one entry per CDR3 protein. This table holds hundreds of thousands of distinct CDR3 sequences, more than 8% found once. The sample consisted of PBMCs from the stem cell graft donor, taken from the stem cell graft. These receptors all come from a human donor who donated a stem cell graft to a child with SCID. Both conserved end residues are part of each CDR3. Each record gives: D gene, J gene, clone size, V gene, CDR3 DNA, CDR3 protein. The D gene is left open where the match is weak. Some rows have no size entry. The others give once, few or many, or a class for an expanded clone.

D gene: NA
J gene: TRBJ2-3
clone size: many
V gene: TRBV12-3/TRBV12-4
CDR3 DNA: TGTGCCAGCAGCCCTCGGACTAGCACAGATACGCAGTATTTT
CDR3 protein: CASSPRTSTDTQYF

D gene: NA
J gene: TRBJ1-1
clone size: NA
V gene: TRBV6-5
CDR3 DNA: TGTGCCAGCAGTTCCAGGGATGGGCGCGGGAACACTGAAGCTTTCTTT
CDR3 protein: CASSSRDGRGNTEAFF

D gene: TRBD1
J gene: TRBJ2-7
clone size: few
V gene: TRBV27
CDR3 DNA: TGTGCCAGCAGTGACTCTCTAAGGGACAGGGTTGGCGAGCAGTACTTC
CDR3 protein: CASSDSLRDRVGEQYF

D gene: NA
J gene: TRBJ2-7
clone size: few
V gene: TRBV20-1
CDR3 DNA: TGCAGTGCTATGGGACAAAGTCCCTACGAGCAGTACTTC
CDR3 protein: CSAMGQSPYEQYF

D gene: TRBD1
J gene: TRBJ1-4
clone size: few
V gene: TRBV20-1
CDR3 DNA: TGCAGTGCTCTGACAGGGAACAATGAAAAACTGTTTTTT
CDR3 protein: CSALTGNNEKLFF

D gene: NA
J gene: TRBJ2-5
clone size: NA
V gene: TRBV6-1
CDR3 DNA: TGTGCCAGCAGTAAACGCTTCAGGTCGGAGACCCAGTACTTC
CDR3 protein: CASSKRFRSETQYF

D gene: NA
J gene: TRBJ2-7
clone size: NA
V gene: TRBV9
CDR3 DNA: TGTGCCAGCAGCCCACGGGACTTTTCCTACGAGCAGTACTTC
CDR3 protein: CASSPRDFSYEQYF

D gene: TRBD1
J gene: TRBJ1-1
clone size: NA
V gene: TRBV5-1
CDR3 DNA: TGCGCCAGCAGTCGGGGGGGGACAGGGAGGATTAACACTGAAGCTTTCTTT
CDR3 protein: CASSRGGTGRINTEAFF

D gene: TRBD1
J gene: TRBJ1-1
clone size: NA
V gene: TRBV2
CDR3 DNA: TGTGCCAGCCAGGGGGCCACTGAAGCTTTCTTT
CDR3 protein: CASQGATEAFF

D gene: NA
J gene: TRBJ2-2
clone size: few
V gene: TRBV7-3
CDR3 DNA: TGTGCCAGCAGCCTCCTACAAGGACTAAACACCGGGGAGCTGTTTTTT
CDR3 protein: CASSLLQGLNTGELFF

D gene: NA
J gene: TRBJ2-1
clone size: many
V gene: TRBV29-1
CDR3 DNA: TGCAGCGTTGGTGGGGAAACTACGTCTGCTGGTGAGCAGTTCTTC
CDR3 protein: CSVGGETTSAGEQFF

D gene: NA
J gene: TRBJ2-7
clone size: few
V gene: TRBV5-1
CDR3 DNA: TGCGCCAGCAGCATGGACAGCTACGAGCAGTACTTC
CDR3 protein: CASSMDSYEQYF

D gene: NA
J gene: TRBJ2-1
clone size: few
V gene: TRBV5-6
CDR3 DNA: TGTGCCAGCAGCTTGTCGGGACTGCGATACAATGAGCAGTTCTTC
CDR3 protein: CASSLSGLRYNEQFF

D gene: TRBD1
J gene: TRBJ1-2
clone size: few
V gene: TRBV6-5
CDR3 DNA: TGTGCCAGCACCCTACAGGGGGCCCGGGGCTACACCTTC
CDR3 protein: CASTLQGARGYTF

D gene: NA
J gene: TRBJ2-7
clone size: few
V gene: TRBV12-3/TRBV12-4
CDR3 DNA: TGTGCCAGCGCGCCCTCCCCCCCTCTCTACGAGCAGTACTTC
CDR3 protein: CASAPSPPLYEQYF

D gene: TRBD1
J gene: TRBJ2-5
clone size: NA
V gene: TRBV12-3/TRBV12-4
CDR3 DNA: TGTGCCAGCAGTTTACCGGGACAGGGGGCATGGGAGACCCAGTACTTC
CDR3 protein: CASSLPGQGAWETQYF

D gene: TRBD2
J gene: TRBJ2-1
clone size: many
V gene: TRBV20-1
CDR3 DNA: TGCAGTGCTAGAGACTCTAGCGGGGGTTACAATGAGCAGTTCTTC
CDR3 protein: CSARDSSGGYNEQFF

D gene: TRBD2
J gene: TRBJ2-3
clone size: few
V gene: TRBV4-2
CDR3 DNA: TGTGCCAGCAGCCAAGATCTAGCCGGACTAGCTAGCACAGATACGCAGTATTTT
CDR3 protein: CASSQDLAGLASTDTQYF

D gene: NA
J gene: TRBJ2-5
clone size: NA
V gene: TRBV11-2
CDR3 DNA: TGTGCCAGCAGCTTAGTAGCAGGGAAAGAGACCCAGTACTTC
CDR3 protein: CASSLVAGKETQYF

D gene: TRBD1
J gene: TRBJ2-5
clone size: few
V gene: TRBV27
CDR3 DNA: TGTGCCAGCACTCCGGACAGGGGTCAACAAGAGACCCAGTACTTC
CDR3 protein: CASTPDRGQQETQYF

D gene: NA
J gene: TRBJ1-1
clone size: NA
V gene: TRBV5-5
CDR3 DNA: TGTGCCAGCAGCATCTTAGGGGACACTGAAGCTTTCTTT
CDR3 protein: CASSILGDTEAFF

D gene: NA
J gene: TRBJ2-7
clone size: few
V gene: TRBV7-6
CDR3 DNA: TGTGCCAGCAGCTTATACCGCTATCAGGGAACCTACGAGCAGTACTTC
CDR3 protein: CASSLYRYQGTYEQYF

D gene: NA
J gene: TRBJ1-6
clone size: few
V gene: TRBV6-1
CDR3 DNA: TGTGCCAGCAGTGGGGACCCCCAGCGTATTTCACCCCTCCACTTT
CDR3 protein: CASSGDPQRISPLHF